This T cell receptor (beta chain) stems from a study of T cells in Graves' hyperthyroidism and ophthalmopathy. Amplified TCR beta CDR3 regions came from RNA transcripts. Researchers ran a first-round RT-PCR on the TCR CDR3 using the HTBI primer set. TCRdb itself ran the multiplex PCR reads through MiXCR, one entry per CDR3 protein. The sample has under 400,000 distinct CDR3 sequences; nearly 15% are singletons. Whole-study findings and limits: Blood samples included most of the expanded thyroid clonotypes exceeding 0.001. Ophthalmopathy cases were set apart from stable hyperthyroidism by a 13 V-J model.

This clonotype occurred many times. What it binds is unknown. A Clinical Activity Score of at least 3, a NOSPECS grade of at least 4 and a duration under 3 months were recorded in the ophthalmopathy patients. Together with thyroid ultrasound, orbital computed tomography, serum thyroxine and TRAb, clinical symptoms were used for diagnoses. The germline V gene encodes CDR1 MDHEN and CDR2 SYDVKM. J gave up 3 bases and V 6 bases, and 8 bases lay outside the gene matches. The CDR3 has 14 residues. The sample comprised blood. The receptor was derived from a woman aged 55-70 years with Graves' ophthalmopathy. The chain employs TRBV28 and TRBJ2-7, with 7 bases identical to TRBD1. CDR3 amino acids: CASSQGDRNYEQYF. CDR3 DNA: TGTGCCAGCAGCCAAGGGGACAGAAACTACGAGCAGTACTTC.